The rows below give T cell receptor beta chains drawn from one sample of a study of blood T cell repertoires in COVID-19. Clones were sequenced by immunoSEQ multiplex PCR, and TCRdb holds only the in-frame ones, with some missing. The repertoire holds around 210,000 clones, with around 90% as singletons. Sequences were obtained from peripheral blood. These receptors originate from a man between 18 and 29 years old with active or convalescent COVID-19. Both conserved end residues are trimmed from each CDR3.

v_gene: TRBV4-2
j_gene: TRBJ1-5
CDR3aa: ASSQEGTGRNQPQH

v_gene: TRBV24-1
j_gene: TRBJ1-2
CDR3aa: ATSARAGTGDYGYT

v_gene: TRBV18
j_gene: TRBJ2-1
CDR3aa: ASSPSGGEQF

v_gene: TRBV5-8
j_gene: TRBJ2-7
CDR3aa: ASSRELSSYEQY

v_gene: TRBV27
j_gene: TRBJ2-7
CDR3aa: ASNTGGSYYEQY

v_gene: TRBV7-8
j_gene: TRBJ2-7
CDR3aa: ASSLVSGRGSYEQY

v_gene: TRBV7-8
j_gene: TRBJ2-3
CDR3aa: ASRYGSSTDTQY

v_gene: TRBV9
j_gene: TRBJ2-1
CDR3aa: ASSVLLVALNDEQF

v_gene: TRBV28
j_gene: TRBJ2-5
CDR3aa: ASTGPSGRGLTQY

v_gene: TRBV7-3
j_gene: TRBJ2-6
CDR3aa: ASSSRTGRAGANVLT

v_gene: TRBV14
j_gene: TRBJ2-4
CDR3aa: ASSRHTPASPGNIQY

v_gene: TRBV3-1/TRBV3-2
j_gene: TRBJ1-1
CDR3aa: ASSQGGFFNTEAF

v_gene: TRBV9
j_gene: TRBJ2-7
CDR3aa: ASSASGKNEQY

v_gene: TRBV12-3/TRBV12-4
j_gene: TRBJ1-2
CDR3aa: ASTRQGLYGYT

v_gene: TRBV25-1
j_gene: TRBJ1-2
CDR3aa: ASNTGVGYGYT

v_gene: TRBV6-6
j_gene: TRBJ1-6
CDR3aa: ASASGGSYNSPLH

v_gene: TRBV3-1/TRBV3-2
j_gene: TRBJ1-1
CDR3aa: ASSQTVNTEAF

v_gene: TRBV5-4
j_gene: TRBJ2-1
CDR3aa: ASSLEGGRAYNEQF

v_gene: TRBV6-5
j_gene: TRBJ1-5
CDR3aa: ASTSGQPQH

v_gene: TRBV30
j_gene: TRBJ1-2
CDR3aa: AWSVLGRAGQGRVNYGYT

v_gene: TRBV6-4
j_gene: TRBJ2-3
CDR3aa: ASSALSYSDTQY

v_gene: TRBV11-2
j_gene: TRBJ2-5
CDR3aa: ASSPGQKQETQY

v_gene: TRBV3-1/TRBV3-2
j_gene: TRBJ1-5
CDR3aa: ASSPQRLNQPQH

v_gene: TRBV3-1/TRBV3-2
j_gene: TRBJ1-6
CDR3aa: ASSRDTGGSAPLH

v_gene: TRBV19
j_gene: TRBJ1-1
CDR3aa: ASRRLSMGTGTLNTEAF

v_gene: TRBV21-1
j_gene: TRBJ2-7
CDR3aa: ASSTRAGCYEQY

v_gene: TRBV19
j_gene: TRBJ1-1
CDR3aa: ASSIMEGQGGAEAF

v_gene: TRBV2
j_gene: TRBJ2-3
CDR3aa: ASRAGTSGDTQY

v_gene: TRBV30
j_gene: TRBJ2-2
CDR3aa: AWTPLGAGELF

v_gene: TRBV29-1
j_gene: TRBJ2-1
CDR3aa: SVGLRLAGPWNEQF

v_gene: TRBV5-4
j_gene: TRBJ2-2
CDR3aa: ASSHGGLAGTGELF

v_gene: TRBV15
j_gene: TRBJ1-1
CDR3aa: ATSRDFPPQGAEAF

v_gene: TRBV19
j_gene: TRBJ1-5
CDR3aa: ASSSQTNQPQH

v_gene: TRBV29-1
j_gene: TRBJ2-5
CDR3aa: SVDRRTARPQY

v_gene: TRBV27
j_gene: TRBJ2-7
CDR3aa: ASTGLAGHNEQY

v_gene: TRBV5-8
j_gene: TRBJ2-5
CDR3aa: ASSPGTSGSTQETQY

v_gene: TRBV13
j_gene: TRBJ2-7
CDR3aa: ASSHRGLGGYEQY

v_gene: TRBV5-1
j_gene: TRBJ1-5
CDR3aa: ASSSTPYSNQPQH

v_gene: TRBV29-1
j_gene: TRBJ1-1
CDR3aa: SVMRRVLNTEAF

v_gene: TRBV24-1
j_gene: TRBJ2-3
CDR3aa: ATSESGTGGNTQY

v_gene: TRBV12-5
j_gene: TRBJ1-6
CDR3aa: ASGLGQIDSPLH

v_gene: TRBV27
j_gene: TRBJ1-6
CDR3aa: ASSFVGLPLH

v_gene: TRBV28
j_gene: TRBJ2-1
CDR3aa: ASSILPGAGERNEQF

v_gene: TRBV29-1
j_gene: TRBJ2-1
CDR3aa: SVAQGPNEQF

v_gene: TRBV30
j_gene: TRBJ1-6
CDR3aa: AWSSEDRGYNSPLH

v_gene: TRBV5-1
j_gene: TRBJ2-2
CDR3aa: ASSLEGARVTGELF

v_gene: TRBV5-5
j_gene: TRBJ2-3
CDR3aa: ASSLIRGSSTDTQY

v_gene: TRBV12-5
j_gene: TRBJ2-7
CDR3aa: ASGLVAGGVYEQY

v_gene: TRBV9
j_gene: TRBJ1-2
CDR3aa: ASSVGTVDGYT

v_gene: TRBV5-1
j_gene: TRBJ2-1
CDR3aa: ASSLGQNPQEQF

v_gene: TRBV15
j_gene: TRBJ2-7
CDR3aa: ATSRGTGSEQY

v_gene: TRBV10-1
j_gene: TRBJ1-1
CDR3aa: ASRAPDKFAEAF

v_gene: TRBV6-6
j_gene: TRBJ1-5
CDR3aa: ASSLGGLEH